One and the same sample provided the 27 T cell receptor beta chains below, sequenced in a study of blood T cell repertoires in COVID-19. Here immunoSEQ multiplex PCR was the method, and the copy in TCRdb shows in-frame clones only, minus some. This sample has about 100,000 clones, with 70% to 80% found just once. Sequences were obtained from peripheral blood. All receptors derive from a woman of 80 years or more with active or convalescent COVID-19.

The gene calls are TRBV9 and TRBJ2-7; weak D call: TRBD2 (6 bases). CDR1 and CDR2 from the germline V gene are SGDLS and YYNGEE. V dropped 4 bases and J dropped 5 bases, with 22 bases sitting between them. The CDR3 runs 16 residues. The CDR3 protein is CASSPLGGMAKNEQYF. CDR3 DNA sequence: TGTGCCAGCAGCCCTCTCGGGGGTATGGCCAAAAACGAGCAGTACTTC. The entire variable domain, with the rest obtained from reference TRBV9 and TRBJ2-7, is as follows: DSGVTQTPKHLITATGQRVTLRCSPRSGDLSVYWYQQSLDQGLQFLIQYYNGEERAKGNILERFSAQQFPDLHSELNLSSLELGDSALYFCASSPLGGMAKNEQYFGPGTRLTVT.

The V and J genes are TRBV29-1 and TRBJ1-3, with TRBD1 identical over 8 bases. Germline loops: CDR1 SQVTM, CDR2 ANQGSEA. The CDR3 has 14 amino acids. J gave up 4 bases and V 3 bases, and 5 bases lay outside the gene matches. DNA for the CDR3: TGCAGCGTTGATGTCGCAGGGGGCGGAAACACCATATATTTT. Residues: CSVDVAGGGNTIYF. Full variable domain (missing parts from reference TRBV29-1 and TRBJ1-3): SAVISQKPSRDICQRGTSLTIQCQVDSQVTMMFWYRQQPGQSLTLIATANQGSEATYESGFVIDKFPISRPNLTFSTLTVSNMSPEDSSIYLCSVDVAGGGNTIYFGEGSWLTVV.

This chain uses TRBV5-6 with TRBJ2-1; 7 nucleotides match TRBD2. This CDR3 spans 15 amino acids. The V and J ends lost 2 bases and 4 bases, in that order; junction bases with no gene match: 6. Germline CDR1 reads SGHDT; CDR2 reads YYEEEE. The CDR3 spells CASSFRPSGYNEQFF. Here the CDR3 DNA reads TGTGCCAGCAGCTTTAGGCCTAGCGGATACAATGAGCAGTTCTTC.

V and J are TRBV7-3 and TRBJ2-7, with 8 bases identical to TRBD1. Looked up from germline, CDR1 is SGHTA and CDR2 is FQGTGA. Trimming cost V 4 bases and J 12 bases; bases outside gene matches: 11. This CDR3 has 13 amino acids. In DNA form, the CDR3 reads TGTGCCAGCAGCTCCGCAGCGACAGGGGAGTTGTACTTC. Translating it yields CASSSAATGELYF.

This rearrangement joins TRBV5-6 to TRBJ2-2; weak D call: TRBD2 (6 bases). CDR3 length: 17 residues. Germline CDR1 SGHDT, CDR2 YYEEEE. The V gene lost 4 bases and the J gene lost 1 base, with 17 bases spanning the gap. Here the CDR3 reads CASSPLGSGQNTGELFF. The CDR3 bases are TGTGCCAGCAGCCCCCTCGGTAGCGGCCAGAACACCGGGGAGCTGTTTTTT.

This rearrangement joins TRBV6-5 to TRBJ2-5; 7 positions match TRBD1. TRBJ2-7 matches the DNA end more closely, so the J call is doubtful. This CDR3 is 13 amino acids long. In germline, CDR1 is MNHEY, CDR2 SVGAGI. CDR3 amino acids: CASSIVQGSEQYF. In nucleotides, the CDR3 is TGTGCCAGCAGCATCGTACAGGGGAGCGAGCAGTACTTC.

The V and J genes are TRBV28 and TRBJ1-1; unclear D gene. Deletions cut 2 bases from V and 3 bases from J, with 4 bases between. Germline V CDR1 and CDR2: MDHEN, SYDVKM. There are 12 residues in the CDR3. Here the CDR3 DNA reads TGTGCCAGCAGTTTACTCCACACTGAAGCTTTCTTT. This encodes CASSLLHTEAFF.

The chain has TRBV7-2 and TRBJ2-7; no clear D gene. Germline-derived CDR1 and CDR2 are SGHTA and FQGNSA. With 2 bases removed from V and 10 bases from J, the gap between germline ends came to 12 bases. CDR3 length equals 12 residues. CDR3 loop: CASSLNQFPQYF. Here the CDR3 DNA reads TGTGCCAGCAGCTTAAATCAGTTTCCACAGTACTTC.

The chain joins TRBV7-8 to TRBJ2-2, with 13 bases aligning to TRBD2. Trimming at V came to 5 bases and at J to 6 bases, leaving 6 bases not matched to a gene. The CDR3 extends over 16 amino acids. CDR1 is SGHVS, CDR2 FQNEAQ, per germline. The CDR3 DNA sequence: TGTGCCAGCAGCCCACTAGCGGGAGGGCCTGCCGGGGAGCTGTTTTTT. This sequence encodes CASSPLAGGPAGELFF.

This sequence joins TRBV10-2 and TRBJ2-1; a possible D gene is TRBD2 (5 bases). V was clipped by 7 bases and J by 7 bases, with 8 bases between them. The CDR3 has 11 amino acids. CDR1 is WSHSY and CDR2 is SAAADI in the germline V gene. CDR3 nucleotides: TGCGCCAGCACCCAGCGGAATGAGCAGTTCTTC. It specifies CASTQRNEQFF.

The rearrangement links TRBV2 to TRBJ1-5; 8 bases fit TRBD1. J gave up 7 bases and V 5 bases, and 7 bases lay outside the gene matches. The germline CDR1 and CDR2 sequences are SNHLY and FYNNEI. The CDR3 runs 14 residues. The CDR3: CASSTQGAGQPQHF. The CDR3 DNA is TGTGCCAGCAGTACCCAGGGGGCAGGCCAGCCCCAGCATTTT.

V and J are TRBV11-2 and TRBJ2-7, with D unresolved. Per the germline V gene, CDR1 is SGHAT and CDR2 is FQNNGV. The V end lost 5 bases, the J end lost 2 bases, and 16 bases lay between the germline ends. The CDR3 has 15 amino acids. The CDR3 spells CASSPQPTETYEQYF. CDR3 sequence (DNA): TGTGCCAGCAGCCCCCAGCCCACGGAGACCTACGAGCAGTACTTC.

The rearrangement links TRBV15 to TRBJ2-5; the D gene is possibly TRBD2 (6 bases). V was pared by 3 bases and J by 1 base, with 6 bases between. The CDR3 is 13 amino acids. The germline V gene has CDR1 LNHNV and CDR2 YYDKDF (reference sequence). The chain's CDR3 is CATSRGGQETQYF. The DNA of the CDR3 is TGTGCCACCAGCAGGGGGGGCCAAGAGACCCAGTACTTC.

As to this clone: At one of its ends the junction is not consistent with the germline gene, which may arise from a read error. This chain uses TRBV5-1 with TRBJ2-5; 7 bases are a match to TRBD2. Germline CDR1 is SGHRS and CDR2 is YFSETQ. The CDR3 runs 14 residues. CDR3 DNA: TGTGCCAGCAGCTTGGGAGGGGAGGTGGAGACCCAGTACTTC. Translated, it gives CASSLGGEVETQYF.

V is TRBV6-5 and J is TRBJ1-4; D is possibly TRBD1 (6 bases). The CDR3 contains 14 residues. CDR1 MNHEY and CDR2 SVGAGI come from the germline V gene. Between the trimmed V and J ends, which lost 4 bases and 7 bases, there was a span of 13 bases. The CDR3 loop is CASSLGTLIEKLFF. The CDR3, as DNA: TGTGCCAGCAGTTTGGGGACATTGATTGAAAAACTGTTTTTT.

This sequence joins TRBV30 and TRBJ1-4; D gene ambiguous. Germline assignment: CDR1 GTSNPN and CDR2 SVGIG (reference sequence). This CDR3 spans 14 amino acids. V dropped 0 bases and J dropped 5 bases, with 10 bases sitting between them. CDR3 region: CAWSVNSGNEKLFF. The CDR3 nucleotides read TGTGCCTGGAGTGTAAACAGTGGGAATGAAAAACTGTTTTTT.

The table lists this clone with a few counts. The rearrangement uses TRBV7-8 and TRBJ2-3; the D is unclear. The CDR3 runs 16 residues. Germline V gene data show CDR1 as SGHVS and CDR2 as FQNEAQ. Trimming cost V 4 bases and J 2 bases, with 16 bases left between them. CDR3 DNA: TGTGCCAGCAGCTCTAGAGATTCGACGTTCACAGATACGCAGTATTTT. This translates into CASSSRDSTFTDTQYF.

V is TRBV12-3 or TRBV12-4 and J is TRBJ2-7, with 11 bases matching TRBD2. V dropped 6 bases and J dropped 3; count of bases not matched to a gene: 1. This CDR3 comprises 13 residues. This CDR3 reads CASRTSGVYEQYF. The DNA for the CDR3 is TGTGCCAGCAGGACTAGCGGGGTCTACGAGCAGTACTTC.

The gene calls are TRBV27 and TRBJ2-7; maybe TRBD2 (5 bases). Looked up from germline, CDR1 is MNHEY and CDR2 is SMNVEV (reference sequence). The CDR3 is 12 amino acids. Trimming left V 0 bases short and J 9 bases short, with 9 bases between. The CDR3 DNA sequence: TGTGCCAGCAGTTTATCGGCGGGCAGGCAGTACTTC. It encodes CASSLSAGRQYF.

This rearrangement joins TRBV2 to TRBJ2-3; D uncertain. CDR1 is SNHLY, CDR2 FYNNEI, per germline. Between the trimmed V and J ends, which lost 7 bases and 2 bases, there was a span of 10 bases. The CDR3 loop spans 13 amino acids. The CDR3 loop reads CASIPINTDTQYF. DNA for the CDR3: TGTGCCAGCATCCCCATCAACACAGATACGCAGTATTTT.

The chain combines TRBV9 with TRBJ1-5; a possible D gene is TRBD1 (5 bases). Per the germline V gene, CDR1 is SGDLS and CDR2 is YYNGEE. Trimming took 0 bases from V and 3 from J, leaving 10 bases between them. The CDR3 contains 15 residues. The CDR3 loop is CASSVGGAFNQPQHF. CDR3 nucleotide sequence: TGTGCCAGCAGCGTAGGTGGGGCCTTCAATCAGCCCCAGCATTTT.

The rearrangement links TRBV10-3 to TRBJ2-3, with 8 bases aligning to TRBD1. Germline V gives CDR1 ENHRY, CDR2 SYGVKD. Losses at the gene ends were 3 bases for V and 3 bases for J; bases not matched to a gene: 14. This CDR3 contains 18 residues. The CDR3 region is CAISDHEIKGQGTDTQYF. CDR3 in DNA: TGTGCCATCAGTGATCACGAAATAAAAGGACAGGGAACAGATACGCAGTATTTT.

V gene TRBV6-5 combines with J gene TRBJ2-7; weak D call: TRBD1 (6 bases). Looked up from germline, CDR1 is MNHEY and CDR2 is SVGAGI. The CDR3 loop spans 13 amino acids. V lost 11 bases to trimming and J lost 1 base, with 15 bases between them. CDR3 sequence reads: CASSGTPSYEQYF. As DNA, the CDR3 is TGTGCCTCCTCCGGGACACCTTCCTACGAGCAGTACTTC.

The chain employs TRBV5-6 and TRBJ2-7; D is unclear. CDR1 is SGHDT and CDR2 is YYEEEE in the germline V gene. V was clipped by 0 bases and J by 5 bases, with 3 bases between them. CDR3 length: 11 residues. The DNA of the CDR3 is TGTGCCAGCAGCTTGGCCGACGAGCAGTACTTC. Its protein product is CASSLADEQYF. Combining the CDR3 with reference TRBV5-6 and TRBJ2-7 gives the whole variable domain DAGVTQSPTHLIKTRGQQVTLRCSPKSGHDTVSWYQQALGQGPQFIFQYYEEEERQRGNFPDRFSGHQFPNYSSELNVNALLLGDSALYLCASSLADEQYFGPGTRLTVT.

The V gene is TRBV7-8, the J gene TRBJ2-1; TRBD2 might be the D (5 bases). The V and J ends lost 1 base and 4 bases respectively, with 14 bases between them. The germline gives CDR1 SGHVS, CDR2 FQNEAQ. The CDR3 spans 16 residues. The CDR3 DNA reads TGTGCCAGCAGCTTAGTTATGAGCGGACGGTACAATGAGCAGTTCTTC. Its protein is CASSLVMSGRYNEQFF.

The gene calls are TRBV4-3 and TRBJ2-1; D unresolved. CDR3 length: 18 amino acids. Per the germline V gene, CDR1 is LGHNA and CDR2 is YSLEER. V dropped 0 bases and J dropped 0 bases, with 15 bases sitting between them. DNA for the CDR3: TGCGCCAGCAGCCAAGATCGGTTCCGAGTGAGCTCCTACAATGAGCAGTTCTTC. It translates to CASSQDRFRVSSYNEQFF.

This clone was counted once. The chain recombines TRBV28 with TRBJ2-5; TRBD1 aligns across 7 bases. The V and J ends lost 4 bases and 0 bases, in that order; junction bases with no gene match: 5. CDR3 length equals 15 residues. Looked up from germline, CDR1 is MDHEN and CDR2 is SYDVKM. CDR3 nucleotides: TGTGCCAGCAGTTCGACAGGGTCGCACCAAGAGACCCAGTACTTC. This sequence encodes CASSSTGSHQETQYF.